Only a few counts were recorded for the clone carrying this T cell receptor (gamma chain). A far larger clone lies a single base away; this is likely a read error. TCRdb reapplied CATT to the reads. This sample has under 250 gamma-chain clones, with 20% found just once. The V and J ends lost 5 bases and 3 bases, in that order; junction bases with no gene match: 9. This CDR3 region has 15 residues. Germline-derived CDR1 and CDR2 are GITISATS and ISYDGTV (reference sequence). This entry comes from a study of gamma-delta chains in newborns, infants, children. Across the study: Microbial exposure reportedly drives polyclonal innate γδ T cell expansion after birth.

The origin of this receptor is a child who was a newborn, infant or young child, either healthy, febrile or measles-vaccinated (not recorded which). The sequenced material came from blood. The rearrangement joins TRGV9 to TRGJP1. The J gene is not listed in TCRdb, so it was assigned here from a DNA match to germline. The CDR3 loop reads CALWVKYATGWFKIF. CDR3 in DNA: TGTGCCTTGTGGGTTAAATATGCCACTGGTTGGTTCAAGATATTT.